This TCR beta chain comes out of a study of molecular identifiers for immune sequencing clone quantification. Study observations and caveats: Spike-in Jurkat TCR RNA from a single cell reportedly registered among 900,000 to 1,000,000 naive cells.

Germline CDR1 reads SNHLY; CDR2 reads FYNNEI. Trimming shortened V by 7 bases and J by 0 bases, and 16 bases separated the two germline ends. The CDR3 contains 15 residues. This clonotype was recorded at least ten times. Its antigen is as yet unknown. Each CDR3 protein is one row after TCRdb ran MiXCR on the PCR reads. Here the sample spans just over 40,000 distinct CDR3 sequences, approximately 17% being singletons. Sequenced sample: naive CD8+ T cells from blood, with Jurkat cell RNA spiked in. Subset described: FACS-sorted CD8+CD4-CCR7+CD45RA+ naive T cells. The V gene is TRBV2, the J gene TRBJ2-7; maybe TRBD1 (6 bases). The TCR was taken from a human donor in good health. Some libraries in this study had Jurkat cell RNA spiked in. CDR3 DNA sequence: TGTGCCAGCATCTCGGACAGTATGCTCTCCTACGAGCAGTACTTC. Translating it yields CASISDSMLSYEQYF.